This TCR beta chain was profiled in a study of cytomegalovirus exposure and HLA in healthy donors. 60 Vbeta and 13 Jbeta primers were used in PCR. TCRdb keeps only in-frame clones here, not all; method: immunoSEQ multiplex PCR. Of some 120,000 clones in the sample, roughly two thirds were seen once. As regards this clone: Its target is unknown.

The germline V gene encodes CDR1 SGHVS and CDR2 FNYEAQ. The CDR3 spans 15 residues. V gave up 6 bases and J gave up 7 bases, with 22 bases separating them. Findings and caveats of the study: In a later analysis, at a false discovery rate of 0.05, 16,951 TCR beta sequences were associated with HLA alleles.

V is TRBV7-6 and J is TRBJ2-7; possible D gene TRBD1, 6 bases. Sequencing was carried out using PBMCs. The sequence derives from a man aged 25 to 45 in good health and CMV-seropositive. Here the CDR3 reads CASRFFRGPPWEQYF. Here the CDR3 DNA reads TGTGCCAGCAGATTCTTCAGGGGTCCACCTTGGGAGCAGTACTTC.